The 30 T cell receptor beta chains listed next were all sequenced from one sample in a study of cytomegalovirus exposure and HLA in healthy donors. This PCR relied on a set of 60 Vbeta primers and 13 Jbeta primers. Data came from immunoSEQ multiplex PCR; TCRdb stores just in-frame clones and leaves some out. The sample holds 180,000 or so clones, 65% to 85% seen once. The sequenced sample was PBMCs. Every receptor here comes from a girl aged 5 to 17 in good health and CMV-seropositive.

V gene TRBV2 combines with J gene TRBJ2-2, with D possibly TRBD1 on 5 matching bases. Trimming took 6 bases from V and 0 from J, leaving 14 bases between them. The CDR3 is made up of 16 amino acids. Looked up from germline, CDR1 is SNHLY and CDR2 is FYNNEI. CDR3 residues: CASRPRGRANTGELFF. The CDR3 nucleotides read TGTGCCAGCAGGCCAAGGGGCAGAGCGAACACCGGGGAGCTGTTTTTT.

The genes are TRBV7-7 and TRBJ2-2; 12 bases fit TRBD2. The CDR3 runs 16 residues. Germline V gene data show CDR1 as SSHAT and CDR2 as FNYEAQ (reference sequence). Unmatched junction bases numbered 4, after V lost 1 base and J lost 7 bases. The CDR3 bases are TGTGCCAGCAGCTTAGAAGCTAGCGGGAGGGGCGGGGAGCTGTTTTTT. This sequence encodes CASSLEASGRGGELFF.

CDR3 sequence reads: CASSLAETQYF. The CDR3 region has the DNA TGCGCCAGCAGCCTGGCGGAGACCCAGTACTTC. The chain recombines TRBV5-1 with TRBJ2-5, with D hard to call. This CDR3 region has 11 residues. V was trimmed by 4 bases and J by 5 bases, leaving 6 bases between them. The germline V gene encodes CDR1 SGHRS and CDR2 YFSETQ.

This chain connects TRBV2 to TRBJ2-1, with 7 bases aligning to TRBD1. The CDR3 is 15 amino acids. V was clipped by 6 bases and J by 1 base; unmatched bases: 6. Germline CDR1 SNHLY, CDR2 FYNNEI. DNA of the CDR3: TGTGCCAGCAGCAGGGACAGAAGTTCCTACAATGAGCAGTTCTTC. Amino acid sequence: CASSRDRSSYNEQFF.

V usage is TRBV7-2 and J usage is TRBJ2-5; 10 bases are a match to TRBD2. The CDR3 extends over 16 amino acids. CDR1 is SGHTA, CDR2 FQGNSA, per germline. The J segment lost 5 bases and the V segment lost 8 bases, leaving 14 bases of the junction unmatched. The chain's CDR3 is CASAPPGSGRRETQYF. CDR3 nucleotides: TGTGCCAGCGCCCCGCCGGGTAGCGGGAGGAGGGAGACCCAGTACTTC.

This chain links TRBV5-4 with TRBJ1-2; weak D call: TRBD1 (5 bases). CDR3 length: 17 residues. Germline CDR1 reads SGHNT; CDR2 reads YYREEE (reference sequence). The germline V and J ends were trimmed by 4 bases and 5 bases, with 24 bases remaining between them. The CDR3 coding sequence is TGTGCCAGCAGCCTCCACCCAGGGAGGATAGGGAGTTATGGCTACACCTTC. This codes for CASSLHPGRIGSYGYTF.

The chain recombines TRBV7-3 with TRBJ2-1; 9 bases are a match to TRBD2. After removal of 2 bases from V and 1 base from J, the junction contained 0 bases not matched to a gene. The germline gives CDR1 SGHTA, CDR2 FQGTGA. The CDR3 extends over 15 amino acids. This CDR3 is CASSLGLASYNEQFF. CDR3 in DNA: TGTGCCAGCAGCTTAGGACTAGCGTCCTACAATGAGCAGTTCTTC.

V is TRBV6-6 and J is TRBJ2-7; 7 positions agree with TRBD2. From germline, CDR1 is MNHNY and CDR2 SVGAGI (reference sequence). The CDR3 loop spans 13 amino acids. Trimming took 4 bases from V and 2 from J; bases not matched to a gene: 2. CDR3 sequence (DNA): TGTGCCAGCAGTTTGCGGGAGACCTACGAGCAGTACTTC. It specifies CASSLRETYEQYF.

In its sample, this clone was seen a few times. The CDR3 nucleotides are TGCGCCAGCAGCCAACTAGCGGGAGGGCCTGGGGCCCAGTACTTC. Translated: CASSQLAGGPGAQYF. The V call is TRBV4-1, the J call TRBJ2-5; 12 positions match TRBD2. This CDR3 has 15 amino acids. Unmatched junction bases numbered 7, after V lost 2 bases and J lost 9 bases. Germline assignment: CDR1 MGHRA and CDR2 YSYEKL.

V and J are TRBV30 and TRBJ2-7; D is possibly TRBD1 (6 bases). V lost 2 bases and J 7 bases, leaving 12 bases between the germline ends. Germline-derived CDR1 and CDR2 are GTSNPN and SVGIG (reference sequence). The CDR3 runs to 12 residues. The DNA for the CDR3 is TGTGCCTGGAGTTTGGGGGCGCGGGAGCAGTACTTC. Amino acids: CAWSLGAREQYF.

This clone was seen just once. The chain recombines TRBV7-6 with TRBJ1-5; no clear D. Germline CDR1 reads SGHVS; CDR2 reads FNYEAQ. Deletions cut 1 base from V and 2 bases from J, with 6 bases between. The CDR3 is made up of 14 amino acids. The CDR3 DNA reads as TGTGCCAGCAGCTTAGTACCGGGCAATCAGCCCCAGCATTTT. Its translation: CASSLVPGNQPQHF.

This sequence joins TRBV14 and TRBJ2-3, with no clear D. Trimming removed 1 base from V and 0 bases from J, with 8 bases in between. The germline V gene has CDR1 SGHDN and CDR2 FVKESK. The CDR3 runs to 15 residues. CDR3 coding DNA: TGTGCCAGCAGCCAAGCTGAGCCCAGCACAGATACGCAGTATTTT. Amino acid sequence: CASSQAEPSTDTQYF.

This clone was seen more than once but under ten times. The chain employs TRBV5-6 and TRBJ1-4; D not certain. This CDR3 is built from 15 residues. Trimming removed 4 bases at V and 5 bases at J, with 15 bases between. In germline, CDR1 is SGHDT, CDR2 YYEEEE. CDR3 coding DNA: TGTGCCAGCAGCCCCGGGGAGGGTCAAAATGAAAAACTGTTTTTT. Protein product: CASSPGEGQNEKLFF.

The J gene is TRBJ1-1, the V gene TRBV2; 7 bases line up with TRBD1. V shed 7 bases, J shed 0 bases, and the junction held 2 bases outside the gene matches. The CDR3 has 13 amino acids. CDR1 is SNHLY, CDR2 FYNNEI, per germline. The CDR3 nucleotides are TGTGCCAGCAAGGGACAGTTGAACACTGAAGCTTTCTTT. Residues: CASKGQLNTEAFF. The whole variable domain, remainder taken from reference TRBV2 and TRBJ1-1, is EPEVTQTPSHQVTQMGQEVILRCVPISNHLYFYWYRQILGQKVEFLVSFYNNEISEKSEIFDDQFSVERPDGSNFTLKIRSTKLEDSAMYFCASKGQLNTEAFFGQGTRLTVV.

J is TRBJ2-1 and V is TRBV7-9, with D maybe TRBD2 (6 bases). Deletions cut 5 bases from V and 9 bases from J, with 23 bases between. The CDR3 is made up of 16 amino acids. Per the germline V gene, CDR1 is SEHNR and CDR2 is FQNEAQ (reference sequence). The CDR3, as DNA: TGTGCCAGCAGCCCAGAGGAGGGCACGTCTGTCAGTGAGCAGTTCTTC. Amino acids: CASSPEEGTSVSEQFF.

This clone has a single count. The chain is built from TRBV30 and TRBJ2-5; 7 bases line up with TRBD2. The J call may be mistaken, given a closer DNA end match to TRBJ2-7. CDR3 length: 14 residues. The germline gives CDR1 GTSNPN, CDR2 SVGIG (reference sequence). The CDR3 coding sequence is TGTGCCTGGAGTGTACAGCGGGGATCCTACGAGCAGTACTTC. The encoded protein is CAWSVQRGSYEQYF.

Worth noting for this clone: Other nucleotide sequences from this sample produce the same CDR3. The gene calls are TRBV4-3 and TRBJ2-1, with 9 bases lining up with TRBD2. The CDR3 is made up of 17 amino acids. Germline V lookup: CDR1 LGHNA, CDR2 YSLEER. V shed 0 bases, J shed 1 base, and the junction held 4 bases outside the gene matches. The CDR3 nucleotides read TGCGCCAGCAGCCAAGATCGGGCGGGAGGGTCCTACAATGAGCAGTTCTTC. Translating gives CASSQDRAGGSYNEQFF.

This clone was seen just once. The chain is built from TRBV27 and TRBJ2-1, with D perhaps matching TRBD2 (7 bases). V was shortened by 3 bases and J by 2 bases, with 11 bases between the two germline ends. Germline V CDR1 and CDR2: MNHEY, SMNVEV (reference sequence). The CDR3 has 15 residues. CDR3 nucleotides: TGTGCCAGCAGTTTGGCGGGGGCCACCTACAATGAGCAGTTCTTC. Translation gives CASSLAGATYNEQFF.

This clone was seen a single time. The V gene is TRBV6-5, the J gene TRBJ2-7; D is unclear. Germline CDR1 and CDR2: MNHEY and SVGAGI. The germline V and J ends were trimmed by 4 bases and 2 bases, with 9 bases remaining between them. This CDR3 comprises 13 residues. CDR3 sequence (DNA): TGTGCCAGCAGTTTGAAGAGAGCCTACGAGCAGTACTTC. Amino acid sequence: CASSLKRAYEQYF.

The V gene is TRBV5-4, the J gene TRBJ1-2, with 12 bases aligning to TRBD1. Germline V gene data show CDR1 as SGHNT and CDR2 as YYREEE (reference sequence). V lost 3 bases to trimming and J lost 0 bases; unmatched junction nucleotides: 3. The CDR3 totals 16 residues. CDR3 coding DNA: TGTGCCAGCAGCTGGGGACAGGGGGCCGCTAACTATGGCTACACCTTC. Encoded protein: CASSWGQGAANYGYTF.

J is TRBJ1-1 and V is TRBV7-9, with a possible D match to TRBD1 (5 bases). V was pared by 4 bases and J by 1 base, with 13 bases between. Germline V gives CDR1 SEHNR, CDR2 FQNEAQ (reference sequence). There are 15 residues in the CDR3. CDR3 residues: CASSSPYTGNTEAFF. Written as DNA, the CDR3 is TGTGCCAGCAGCTCTCCTTACACAGGGAACACTGAAGCTTTCTTT.

This clone appeared once. The chain uses TRBV2 and TRBJ2-2; TRBD2 matches 11 bases. The ends lost 5 bases at V and 3 bases at J; junction bases unmatched: 11. Germline V gives CDR1 SNHLY, CDR2 FYNNEI. The CDR3 sequence is 18 residues long. CDR3 sequence reads: CASSFHNSGRADTGELFF. In nucleotides, the CDR3 is TGTGCCAGCAGTTTCCACAATAGCGGGAGGGCGGACACCGGGGAGCTGTTTTTT.

The chain uses TRBV15 and TRBJ1-1; 8 nucleotides align to TRBD1. Germline trimming cut 1 base from V and 1 base from J; bases unmatched to any gene: 2. Germline V gives CDR1 LNHNV, CDR2 YYDKDF (reference sequence). This CDR3 has 15 residues. Here the CDR3 DNA reads TGTGCCACCAGCAGAGCCGACAGGGGGAACACTGAAGCTTTCTTT. Its protein is CATSRADRGNTEAFF.

The rearrangement uses TRBV19 and TRBJ2-7; a possible D gene is TRBD1 (6 bases). Germline assignment: CDR1 LNHDA and CDR2 SQIVND (reference sequence). The CDR3 has 14 amino acids. V lost 3 bases and J lost 5, with 14 bases in between. Here the CDR3 reads CASSIRGDIHEQYF. The CDR3 DNA sequence: TGTGCCAGTAGTATCAGAGGGGACATCCACGAGCAGTACTTC.

V and J are TRBV5-4 and TRBJ2-7, with 8 bases aligning to TRBD2. The J segment lost 2 bases and the V segment lost 0 bases, leaving 7 bases of the junction unmatched. Germline lookup yields CDR1 SGHNT and CDR2 YYREEE (reference sequence). The CDR3 has 16 amino acids. This chain's CDR3 is CASSLGLAGHAYEQYF. In DNA, the CDR3 is TGTGCCAGCAGCTTGGGGCTAGCGGGCCATGCCTACGAGCAGTACTTC.

On this clone: One end of the junction does not line up with germline, which may come from a read error. The chain has TRBV29-1 and TRBJ1-2; the D gene is possibly TRBD1 (6 bases). CDR1 SQVTM and CDR2 ANQGSEA come from the germline V gene. The CDR3 totals 15 residues. The CDR3: CSAGRVGGSRDGYAF. The CDR3 region has the DNA TGCAGCGCTGGGAGGGTAGGGGGTTCTAGGGATGGCTACGCCTTC.

A few counts support this clone. The chain is built from TRBV19 and TRBJ1-1; D unclear. The germline gives CDR1 LNHDA, CDR2 SQIVND (reference sequence). V dropped 7 bases and J dropped 0 bases, with 12 bases sitting between them. The CDR3 has 14 amino acids. CDR3 in amino acids: CASMRQLMNTEAFF. The CDR3 DNA reads TGTGCCAGTATGAGGCAGCTGATGAACACTGAAGCTTTCTTT. Variable domain in full (rest from reference TRBV19 and TRBJ1-1): DGGITQSPKYLFRKEGQNVTLSCEQNLNHDAMYWYRQDPGQGLRLIYYSQIVNDFQKGDIAEGYSVSREKKESFPLTVTSAQKNPTAFYLCASMRQLMNTEAFFGQGTRLTVV.

The chain joins TRBV27 to TRBJ2-3, with D possibly TRBD1 on 6 matching bases. The V gene lost 6 bases and the J gene lost 1 base, with 11 bases spanning the gap. CDR3 size: 14 residues. The V gene's germline CDR1 is MNHEY and CDR2 SMNVEV (reference sequence). The chain's CDR3 is CASRVKGGTDTQYF. DNA of the CDR3: TGTGCCAGCAGGGTCAAGGGGGGCACAGATACGCAGTATTTT.

This chain uses TRBV7-8 with TRBJ2-7; weak D call: TRBD2 (7 bases). The CDR3 is made up of 18 amino acids. Germline CDR1 and CDR2: SGHVS and FQNEAQ. V lost 3 bases and J 2 bases, leaving 23 bases between the germline ends. The DNA of the CDR3 is TGTGCCAGCAGCTTTAGGGGGGGGGCGGCACCTTTCCCCTACGAGCAGTACTTC. Its translation: CASSFRGGAAPFPYEQYF.

This clone was detected only a few times. This chain connects TRBV11-2 to TRBJ2-1; 7 nucleotides agree with TRBD2. V shed 0 bases and J 7 bases; nucleotides not matched to a gene: 6. Germline V gene data show CDR1 as SGHAT and CDR2 as FQNNGV. The CDR3 spans 15 residues. The CDR3 region is CASSLEAGVNNEQFF. CDR3 DNA: TGTGCCAGCAGCTTAGAGGCGGGAGTTAATAATGAGCAGTTCTTC. Complete variable domain (other parts from reference TRBV11-2 and TRBJ2-1): EAGVAQSPRYKIIEKRQSVAFWCNPISGHATLYWYQQILGQGPKLLIQFQNNGVVDDSQLPKDRFSAERLKGVDSTLKIQPAKLEDSAVYLCASSLEAGVNNEQFFGPGTRLTVL.